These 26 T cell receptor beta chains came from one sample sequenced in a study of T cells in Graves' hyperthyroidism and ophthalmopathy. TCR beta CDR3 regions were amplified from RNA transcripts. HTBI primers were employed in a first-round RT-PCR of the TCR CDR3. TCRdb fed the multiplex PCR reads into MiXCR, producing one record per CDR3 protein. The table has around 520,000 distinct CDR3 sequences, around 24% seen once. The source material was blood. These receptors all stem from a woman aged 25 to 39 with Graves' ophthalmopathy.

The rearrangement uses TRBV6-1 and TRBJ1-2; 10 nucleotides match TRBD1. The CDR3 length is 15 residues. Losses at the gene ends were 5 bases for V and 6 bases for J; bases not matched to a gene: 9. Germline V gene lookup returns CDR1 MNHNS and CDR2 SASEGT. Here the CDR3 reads CASSLRQGATDGYTF. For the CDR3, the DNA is TGTGCCAGCAGTCTTCGACAGGGGGCAACAGATGGCTACACCTTC.

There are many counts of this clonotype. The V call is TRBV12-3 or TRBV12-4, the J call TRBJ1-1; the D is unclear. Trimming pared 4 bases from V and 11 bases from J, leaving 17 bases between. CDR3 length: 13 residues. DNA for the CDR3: TGTGCCAGCAGTTCAGGACCAGCCTTTTGGGCTTTCTTT. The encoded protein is CASSSGPAFWAFF.

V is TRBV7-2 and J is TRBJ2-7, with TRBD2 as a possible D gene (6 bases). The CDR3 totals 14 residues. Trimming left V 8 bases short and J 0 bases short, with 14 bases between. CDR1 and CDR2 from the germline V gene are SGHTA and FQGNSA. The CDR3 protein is CASSSGQDSYEQYF. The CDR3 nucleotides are TGTGCCAGCTCGAGCGGGCAAGACTCCTACGAGCAGTACTTC.

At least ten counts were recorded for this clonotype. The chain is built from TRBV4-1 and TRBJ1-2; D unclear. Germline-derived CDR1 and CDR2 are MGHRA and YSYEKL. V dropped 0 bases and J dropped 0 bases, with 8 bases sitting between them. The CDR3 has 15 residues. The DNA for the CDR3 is TGCGCCAGCAGCCAAGATCGAGAGGCTAACTATGGCTACACCTTC. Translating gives CASSQDREANYGYTF.

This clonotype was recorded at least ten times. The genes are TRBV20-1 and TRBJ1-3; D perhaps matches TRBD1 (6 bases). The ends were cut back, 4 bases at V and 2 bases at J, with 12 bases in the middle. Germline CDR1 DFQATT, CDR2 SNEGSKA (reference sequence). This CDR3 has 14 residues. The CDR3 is CSANHRAAGNTIYF. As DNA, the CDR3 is TGCAGTGCTAACCACAGGGCCGCTGGAAACACCATATATTTT.

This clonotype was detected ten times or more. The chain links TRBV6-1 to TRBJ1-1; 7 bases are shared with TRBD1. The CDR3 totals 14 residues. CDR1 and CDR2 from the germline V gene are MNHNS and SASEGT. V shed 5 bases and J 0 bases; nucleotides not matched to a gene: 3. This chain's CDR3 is CASSPDRVNTEAFF. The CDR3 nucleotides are TGTGCCAGCAGTCCAGACAGGGTGAACACTGAAGCTTTCTTT.

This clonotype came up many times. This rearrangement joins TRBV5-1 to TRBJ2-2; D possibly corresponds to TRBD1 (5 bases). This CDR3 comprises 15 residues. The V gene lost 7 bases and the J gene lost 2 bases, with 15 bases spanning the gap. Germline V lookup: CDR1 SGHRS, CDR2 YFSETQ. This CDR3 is CASSFRQSNTGELFF. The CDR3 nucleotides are TGCGCCAGCTCGTTCAGACAGAGCAACACCGGGGAGCTGTTTTTT.

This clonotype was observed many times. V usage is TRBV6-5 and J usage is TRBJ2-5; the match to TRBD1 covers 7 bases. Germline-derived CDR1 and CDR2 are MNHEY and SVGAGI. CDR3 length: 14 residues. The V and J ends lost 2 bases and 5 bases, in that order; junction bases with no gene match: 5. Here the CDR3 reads CASSYTIRGETQYF. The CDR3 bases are TGTGCCAGCAGTTACACTATCAGGGGGGAGACCCAGTACTTC.

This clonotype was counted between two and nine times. CDR3 coding DNA: TGTGCCAGCAGAGGGGGCGCGTATGGCTACACCTTC. Its protein product is CASRGGAYGYTF. This sequence joins TRBV7-9 and TRBJ1-2, with 7 nucleotides matching TRBD1. The CDR3 loop spans 12 amino acids. After removal of 6 bases from V and 5 bases from J, the junction contained 3 bases not matched to a gene. Germline V gene lookup returns CDR1 SEHNR and CDR2 FQNEAQ (reference sequence).

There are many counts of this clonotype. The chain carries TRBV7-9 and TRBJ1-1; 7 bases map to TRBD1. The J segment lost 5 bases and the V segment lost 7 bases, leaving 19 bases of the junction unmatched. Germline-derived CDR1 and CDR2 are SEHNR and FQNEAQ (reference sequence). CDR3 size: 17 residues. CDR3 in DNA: TGTGCCAGCACCACTCCGTGGGCAGGGGGAAGAGGGACTGAAGCTTTCTTT. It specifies CASTTPWAGGRGTEAFF.

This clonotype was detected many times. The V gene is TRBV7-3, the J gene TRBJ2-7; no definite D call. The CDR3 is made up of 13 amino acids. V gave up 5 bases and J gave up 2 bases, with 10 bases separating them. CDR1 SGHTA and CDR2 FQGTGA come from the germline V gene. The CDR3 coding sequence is TGTGCCAGCAGCCTGTTTGTGCCCTACGAGCAGTACTTC. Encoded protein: CASSLFVPYEQYF.

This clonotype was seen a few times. In DNA form, the CDR3 reads TGTGCCAGCAGTGAAGCGCCAACCCTCCACTTT. Amino acid sequence: CASSEAPTLHF. V and J are TRBV6-1 and TRBJ1-6; D unresolved. The CDR3 has 11 residues. Deletions cut 0 bases from V and 14 bases from J, with 5 bases between. Germline CDR1 reads MNHNS; CDR2 reads SASEGT.

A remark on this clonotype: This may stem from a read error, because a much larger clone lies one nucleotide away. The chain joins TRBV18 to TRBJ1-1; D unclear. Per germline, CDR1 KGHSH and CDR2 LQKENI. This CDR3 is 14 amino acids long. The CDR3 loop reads CACSPGDPNTEAFF. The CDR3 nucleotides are TGTGCCTGCTCACCCGGCGACCCGAACACTGAAGCTTTCTTT.

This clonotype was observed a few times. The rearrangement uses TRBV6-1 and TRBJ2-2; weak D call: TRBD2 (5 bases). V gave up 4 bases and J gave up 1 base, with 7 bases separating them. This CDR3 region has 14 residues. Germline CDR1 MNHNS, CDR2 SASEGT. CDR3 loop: CASSVGRNTGELFF. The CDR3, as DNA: TGTGCCAGCAGTGTTGGGAGGAACACCGGGGAGCTGTTTTTT.

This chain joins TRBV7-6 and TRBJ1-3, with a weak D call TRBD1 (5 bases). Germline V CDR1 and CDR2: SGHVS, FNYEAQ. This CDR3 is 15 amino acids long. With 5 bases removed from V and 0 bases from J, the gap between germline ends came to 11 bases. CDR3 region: CASSRGGISGNTIYF. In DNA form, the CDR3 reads TGTGCCAGCAGCCGGGGGGGGATCTCTGGAAACACCATATATTTT. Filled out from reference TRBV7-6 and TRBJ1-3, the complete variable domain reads GAGVSQSPRYKVTKRGQDVALRCDPISGHVSLYWYRQALGQGPEFLTYFNYEAQQDKSGLPNDRFSAERPEGSISTLTIQRTEQRDSAMYRCASSRGGISGNTIYFGEGSWLTVV.

The CDR3, as DNA: TGTGCCAGCAGTAAAGACAGTCTCGAAGCTTTCTTT. The encoded protein is CASSKDSLEAFF. This chain connects TRBV7-9 to TRBJ1-1; the D gene is possibly TRBD1 (5 bases). Germline V gene lookup returns CDR1 SEHNR and CDR2 FQNEAQ (reference sequence). V was clipped by 6 bases and J by 8 bases, with 13 bases between them. The CDR3 is 12 residues long. The whole variable domain, remainder taken from reference TRBV7-9 and TRBJ1-1, is DTGVSQNPRHKITKRGQNVTFRCDPISEHNRLYWYRQTLGQGPEFLTYFQNEAQLEKSRLLSDRFSAERPKGSFSTLEIQRTEQGDSAMYLCASSKDSLEAFFGQGTRLTVV.

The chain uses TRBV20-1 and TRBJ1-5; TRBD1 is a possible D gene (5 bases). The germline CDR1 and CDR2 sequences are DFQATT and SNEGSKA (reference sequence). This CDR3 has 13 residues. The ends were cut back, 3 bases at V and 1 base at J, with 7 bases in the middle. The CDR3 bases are TGCAGTGCTAGGGGGCGGAGCAATCAGCCCCAGCATTTT. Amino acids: CSARGRSNQPQHF.

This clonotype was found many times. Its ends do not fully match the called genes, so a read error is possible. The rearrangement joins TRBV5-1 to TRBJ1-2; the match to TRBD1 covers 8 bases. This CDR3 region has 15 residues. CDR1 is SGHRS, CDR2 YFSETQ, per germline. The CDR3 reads CASSPPGQARNGCTF. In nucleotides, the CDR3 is TGCGCCAGCAGCCCGCCGGGACAGGCTCGGAATGGCTGCACCTTC.

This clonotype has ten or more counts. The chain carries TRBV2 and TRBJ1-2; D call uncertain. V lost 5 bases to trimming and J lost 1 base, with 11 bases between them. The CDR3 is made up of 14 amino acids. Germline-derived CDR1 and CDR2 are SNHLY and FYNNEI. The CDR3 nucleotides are TGTGCCAGCAGTTCAGAAGATCTTAACTATGGCTACACCTTC. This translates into CASSSEDLNYGYTF.

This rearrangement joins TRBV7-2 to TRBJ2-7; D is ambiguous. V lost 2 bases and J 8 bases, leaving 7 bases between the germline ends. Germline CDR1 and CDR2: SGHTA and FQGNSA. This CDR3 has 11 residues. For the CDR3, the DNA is TGTGCCAGCAGCTTATGGCAGAAGCAGTACTTC. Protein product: CASSLWQKQYF.

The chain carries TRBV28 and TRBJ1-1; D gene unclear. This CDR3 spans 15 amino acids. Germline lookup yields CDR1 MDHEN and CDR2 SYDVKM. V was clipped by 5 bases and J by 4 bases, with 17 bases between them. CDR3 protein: CASSPDTGSFTEAFF. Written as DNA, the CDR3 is TGTGCCAGCAGTCCCGACACCGGTTCTTTCACTGAAGCTTTCTTT.

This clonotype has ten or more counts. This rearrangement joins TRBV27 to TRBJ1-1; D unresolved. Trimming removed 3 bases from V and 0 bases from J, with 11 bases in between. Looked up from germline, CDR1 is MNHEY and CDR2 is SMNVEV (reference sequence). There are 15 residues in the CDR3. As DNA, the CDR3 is TGTGCCAGCAGTTTGTATTGGGGTATGAACACTGAAGCTTTCTTT. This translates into CASSLYWGMNTEAFF.

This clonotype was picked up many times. The CDR3 nucleotides read TGTGCCAGCAGTACTTGGGGCTACTACGAGCAGTACTTC. Its translation: CASSTWGYYEQYF. The chain recombines TRBV6-2 or TRBV6-3 with TRBJ2-7, with a weak D call TRBD1 (5 bases). The CDR3 is 13 amino acids. Germline lookup yields CDR1 MNHEY and CDR2 SVGEGT. With 5 bases removed from V and 3 bases from J, the gap between germline ends came to 11 bases.

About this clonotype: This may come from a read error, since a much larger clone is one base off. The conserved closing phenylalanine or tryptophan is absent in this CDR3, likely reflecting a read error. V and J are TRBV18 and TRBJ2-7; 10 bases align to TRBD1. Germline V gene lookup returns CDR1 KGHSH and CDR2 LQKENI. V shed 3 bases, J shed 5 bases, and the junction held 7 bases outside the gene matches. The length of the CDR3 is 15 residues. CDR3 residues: CASSPPDRGGHEQYL. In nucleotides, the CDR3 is TGTGCCAGCTCACCTCCGGACAGGGGGGGGCACGAGCAGTACCTC.

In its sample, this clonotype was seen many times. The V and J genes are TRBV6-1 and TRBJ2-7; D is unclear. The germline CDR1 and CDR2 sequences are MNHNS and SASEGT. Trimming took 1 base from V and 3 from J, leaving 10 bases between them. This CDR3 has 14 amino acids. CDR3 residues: CASSEVKAFYEQYF. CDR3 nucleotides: TGTGCCAGCAGTGAAGTGAAGGCCTTCTACGAGCAGTACTTC.

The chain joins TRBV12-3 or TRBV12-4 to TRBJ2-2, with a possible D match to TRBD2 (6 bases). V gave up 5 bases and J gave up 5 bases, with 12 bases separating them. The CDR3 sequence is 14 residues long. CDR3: CASSGGKGTGELFF. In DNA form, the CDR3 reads TGTGCCAGCAGTGGCGGGAAAGGTACCGGGGAGCTGTTTTTT.